The clone carrying this TCR beta chain has only one observation. Some clones are missing from TCRdb's copy, which holds only in-frame ones; the method was immunoSEQ multiplex PCR. Here the sample spans approximately 120,000 clones, 92% being singletons. Germline assignment: CDR1 PRHDT and CDR2 FYEKMQ (reference sequence). Losses at the gene ends were 4 bases for V and 5 bases for J; bases not matched to a gene: 26. CDR3 length equals 22 residues. This record comes from a study of OX40 agonist ivuxolimab in advanced cancers. About the study: Ivuxolimab, an antibody that agonizes OX40 (CD134), was administered to the patients. Ivuxolimab was administered intravenously to patients at 0.01 to 10 mg/kg every 2 weeks. There were three patients with partial responses, one having hepatocellular carcinoma and two cutaneous melanoma.

The receptor's source is an adult with an advanced solid tumor such as melanoma, head and neck, liver or kidney cancer. The sample in question was CD4+ or CD8+ T cells sorted from blood, obtained in a trial of the OX40 agonist ivuxolimab. V gene TRBV13 combines with J gene TRBJ2-2; 9 bases are a match to TRBD2. In DNA, the CDR3 is TGTGCCAGCAGCTCCCGCCCGGCGGGTAGCGGGAGCCCAAAGAGGAGGACCGGGGAGCTGTTTTTT. It specifies CASSSRPAGSGSPKRRTGELFF.